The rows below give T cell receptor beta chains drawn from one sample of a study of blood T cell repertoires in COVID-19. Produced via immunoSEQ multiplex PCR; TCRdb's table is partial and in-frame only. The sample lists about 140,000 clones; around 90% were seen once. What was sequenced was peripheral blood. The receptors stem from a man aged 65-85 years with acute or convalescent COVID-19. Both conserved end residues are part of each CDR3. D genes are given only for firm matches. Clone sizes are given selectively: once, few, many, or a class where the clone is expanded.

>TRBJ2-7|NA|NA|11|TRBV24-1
TGTGCCACCAGCGTTTACTACGAGCAGTACTTC
CATSVYYEQYF
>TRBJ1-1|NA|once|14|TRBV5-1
TGCGCCAGCAGCTTGGAACATCTGAACACTGAAGCTTTCTTT
CASSLEHLNTEAFF
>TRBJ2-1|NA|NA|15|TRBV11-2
TGTGCCAGCAGCGGCGGGACTCTTCCCTACAATGAGCAGTTCTTC
CASSGGTLPYNEQFF
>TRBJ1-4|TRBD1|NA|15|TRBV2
TGTGCCAGCACCGGAGACAGGGCGGTGGATGAAAAACTGTTTTTT
CASTGDRAVDEKLFF
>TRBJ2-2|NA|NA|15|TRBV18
TGTGCCAGCTCACCAGGGGACAAGAACACCGGGGAGCTGTTTTTT
CASSPGDKNTGELFF
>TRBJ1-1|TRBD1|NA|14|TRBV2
TGTGCCAGCAGCCCAGGGGGCTATAACACTGAAGCTTTCTTT
CASSPGGYNTEAFF
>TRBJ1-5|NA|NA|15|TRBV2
TGTGCCAGCAGGTCACAGGGTCGGTCGTCTCAGCCCCAGCATTTT
CASRSQGRSSQPQHF
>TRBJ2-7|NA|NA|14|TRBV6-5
TGTGCCAGCAGTTACCAAGGGGGGGTACACGAGCAGTACTTC
CASSYQGGVHEQYF
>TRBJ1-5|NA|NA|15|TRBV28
TGTGCCAGCAGTTTAGGGGCAGGGAATAATCAGCCCCAGCATTTT
CASSLGAGNNQPQHF
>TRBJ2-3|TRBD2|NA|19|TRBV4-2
TGTGCCAGCAGCCGATCAGTCTCTTCGGGAGGTACTAGCACAGATACGCAGTATTTT
CASSRSVSSGGTSTDTQYF
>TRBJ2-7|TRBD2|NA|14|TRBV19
TGTGCCAGTAGTCCCGTTGATGGGGGGGGCGAGCAGTACTTC
CASSPVDGGGEQYF
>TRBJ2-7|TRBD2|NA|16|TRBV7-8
TGTGCCAGCAGCTTACTGGGACTAGCGGGAGGGGCCGAGCAGTACTTC
CASSLLGLAGGAEQYF
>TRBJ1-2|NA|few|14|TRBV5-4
TGTGCCAGCACCCGGGGTGCTACTAGCTATGGCTACACCTTC
CASTRGATSYGYTF
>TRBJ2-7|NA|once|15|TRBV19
TGTGCCAGTAGTAGAAGCTTCGGCAGGGTTTACGAGCAGTACTTC
CASSRSFGRVYEQYF
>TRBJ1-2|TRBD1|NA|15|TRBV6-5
TGTGCCAGCAGTTACTTGATCGACAGGGTCGATGGCTACACCTTC
CASSYLIDRVDGYTF
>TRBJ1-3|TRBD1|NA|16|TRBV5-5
TGTGCCAGCAGCGGACAGGGACAGAGCTCTGGAAACACCATATATTTT
CASSGQGQSSGNTIYF
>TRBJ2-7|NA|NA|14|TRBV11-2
TGTGCCAGCAGATCCGGGACAAAAACCTACGAGCAGTACTTC
CASRSGTKTYEQYF
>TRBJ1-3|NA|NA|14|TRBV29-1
TGCAGCGTTTACTCAGGTCTCTCTGGAAACACCATATATTTT
CSVYSGLSGNTIYF
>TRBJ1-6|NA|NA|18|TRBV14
TGTGCCAGCAGCCAAAGAGGAACCGCGAGCTCCTATAATTCACCCCTCCACTTT
CASSQRGTASSYNSPLHF
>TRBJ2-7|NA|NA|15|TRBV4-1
TGCGCCAGCAGCCAGGCCGGGACAAAAGCCTACGAGCAGTACTTC
CASSQAGTKAYEQYF
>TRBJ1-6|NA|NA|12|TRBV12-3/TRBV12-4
TGTGCCAGCAGTTTTTCGGGTTCACCCCTCCACTTT
CASSFSGSPLHF
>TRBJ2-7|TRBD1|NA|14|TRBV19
TGTGCCAGTAGTATTGGGACAGGGACCTACGAGCAGTACTTC
CASSIGTGTYEQYF
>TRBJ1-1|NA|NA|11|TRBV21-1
TGTGCCACCAGGGCGGGCACTGAAGCTTTCTTT
CATRAGTEAFF
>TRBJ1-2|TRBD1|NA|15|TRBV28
TGTGCCAGCAGTTTGGGGGACAGGGATAAGGAGGGCTACACCTTC
CASSLGDRDKEGYTF
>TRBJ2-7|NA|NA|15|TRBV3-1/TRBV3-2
TGTGCCAGCAGTCCTATATTGGGGGCCCCTGGGGAGCAGTACTTC
CASSPILGAPGEQYF
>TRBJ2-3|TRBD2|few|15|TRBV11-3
TGTGCCAGCAGCCTATATAGCGGGAACACAGATACGCAGTATTTT
CASSLYSGNTDTQYF
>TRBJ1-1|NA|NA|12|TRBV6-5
TGTGCCACCGTCCCACTCATCACTGAAGCTTTCTTT
CATVPLITEAFF
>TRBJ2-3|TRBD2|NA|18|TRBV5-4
TGTGCCAGCAGCCCCAGCGGGGGGCCAAACCCAAGCACAGATACGCAGTATTTT
CASSPSGGPNPSTDTQYF
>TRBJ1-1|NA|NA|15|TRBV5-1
TGCGCCAGCAGCGCGGAGACGGTAGGACAAGCCAAAGCTTTCTTT
CASSAETVGQAKAFF
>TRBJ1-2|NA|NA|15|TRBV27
TGTGCCAGCAGTTCCTTCATTAATCGGAACTATGGCTACACCTTC
CASSSFINRNYGYTF
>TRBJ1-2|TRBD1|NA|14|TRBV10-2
TGCGCCAGCAGTGAGAGGGACAGTAACTATGGCTACACCTTC
CASSERDSNYGYTF
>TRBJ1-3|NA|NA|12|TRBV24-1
TGTGCCACTAAGAGTCCTGGAAACACCATATATTTT
CATKSPGNTIYF
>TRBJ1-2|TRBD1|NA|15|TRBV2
TGTGCCAGCAGTCGCCAGGGGGCAGCTAACTATGGCTACACCTTC
CASSRQGAANYGYTF
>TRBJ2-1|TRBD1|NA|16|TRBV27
TGTGCCAGCAGTTTAGGGACAGGGAGGACCTACAATGAGCAGTTCTTC
CASSLGTGRTYNEQFF
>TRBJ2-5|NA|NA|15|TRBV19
TGTGCCAGTAGTTCTGGAGGGGTGTACCAAGAGACCCAGTACTTC
CASSSGGVYQETQYF
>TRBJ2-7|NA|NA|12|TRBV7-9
TGTGCCAGCAGCTTAGCGATGAGGGAGGAGTACTTC
CASSLAMREEYF
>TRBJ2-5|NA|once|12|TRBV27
TGTGCCAGCACCTCAGGTTCAGAGACCCAGTACTTC
CASTSGSETQYF
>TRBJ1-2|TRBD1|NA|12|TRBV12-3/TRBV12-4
TGTGCCAGCAGGACAGGGTCCTATGGCTACACCTTC
CASRTGSYGYTF
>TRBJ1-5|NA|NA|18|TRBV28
TGTGCCAGCAGTCCGCGGGGGGACTGGGGATATAGCAATCAGCCCCAGCATTTT
CASSPRGDWGYSNQPQHF
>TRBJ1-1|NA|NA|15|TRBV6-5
TGTGCCAGCAGAGGCACTAAATGGATGAACACTGAAGCTTTCTTT
CASRGTKWMNTEAFF
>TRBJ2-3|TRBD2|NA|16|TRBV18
TGTGCCAGCTCACCAGGGGGACTAGCGGGCACAGATACGCAGTATTTT
CASSPGGLAGTDTQYF
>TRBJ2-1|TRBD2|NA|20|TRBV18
TGTGCCAGCTCATCACCCGCCGGGACTAGCGGGGACTACTCCTACAATGAGCAGTTCTTC
CASSSPAGTSGDYSYNEQFF
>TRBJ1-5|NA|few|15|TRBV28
TGTGCCAGCAGTACCCCAGTTCTTAGCAATCAGCCCCAGCATTTT
CASSTPVLSNQPQHF
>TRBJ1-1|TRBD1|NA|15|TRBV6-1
TGTGCCAGCAGTGATAGGACAGGGGCGAACACTGAAGCTTTCTTT
CASSDRTGANTEAFF
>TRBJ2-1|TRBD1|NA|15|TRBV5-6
TGTGCCAGCAGATCTTTTTTCGACAGGGACGATGAGCAGTTCTTC
CASRSFFDRDDEQFF
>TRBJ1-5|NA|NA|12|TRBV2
TGTGCCAGCAGTGAACGGGGACAGCCCCAGCATTTT
CASSERGQPQHF
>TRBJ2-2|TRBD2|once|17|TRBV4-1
TGCGCCAGCAGCCAACGTGTTGGACTAGCGAACACCGGGGAGCTGTTTTTT
CASSQRVGLANTGELFF
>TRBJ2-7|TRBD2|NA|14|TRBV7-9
TGTGCCAGCAGCTCGAAAATAGCGGGAAATGAGCAGTACTTC
CASSSKIAGNEQYF
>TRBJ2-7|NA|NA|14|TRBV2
TGTGCCAGCAGTGAAGATTCCGGCAGGGTATGGCAGTACTTC
CASSEDSGRVWQYF
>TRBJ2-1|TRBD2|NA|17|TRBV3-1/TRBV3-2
TGTGCCAGCAGCCAAGATATAAGGGCTAGCGGGGACAATGAGCAGTTCTTC
CASSQDIRASGDNEQFF
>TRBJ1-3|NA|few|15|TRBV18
TGTGCCAGCTCACCACCCCAGGGACAAGGTGGCACCATATATTTT
CASSPPQGQGGTIYF